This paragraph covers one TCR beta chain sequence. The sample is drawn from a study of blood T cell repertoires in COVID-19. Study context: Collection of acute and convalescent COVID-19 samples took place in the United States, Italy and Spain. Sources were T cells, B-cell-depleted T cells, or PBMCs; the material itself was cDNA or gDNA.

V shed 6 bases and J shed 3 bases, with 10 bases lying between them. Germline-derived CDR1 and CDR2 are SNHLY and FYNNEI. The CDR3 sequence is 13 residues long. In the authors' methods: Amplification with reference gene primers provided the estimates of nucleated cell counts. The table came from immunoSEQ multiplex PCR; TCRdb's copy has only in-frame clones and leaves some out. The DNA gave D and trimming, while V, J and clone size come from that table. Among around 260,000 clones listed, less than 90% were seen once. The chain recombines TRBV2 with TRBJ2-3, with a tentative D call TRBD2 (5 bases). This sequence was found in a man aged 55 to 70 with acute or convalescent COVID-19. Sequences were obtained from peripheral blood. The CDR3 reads CASSGLSTDTQYF. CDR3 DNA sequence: TGTGCCAGCAGCGGACTCTCTACAGATACGCAGTATTTT.